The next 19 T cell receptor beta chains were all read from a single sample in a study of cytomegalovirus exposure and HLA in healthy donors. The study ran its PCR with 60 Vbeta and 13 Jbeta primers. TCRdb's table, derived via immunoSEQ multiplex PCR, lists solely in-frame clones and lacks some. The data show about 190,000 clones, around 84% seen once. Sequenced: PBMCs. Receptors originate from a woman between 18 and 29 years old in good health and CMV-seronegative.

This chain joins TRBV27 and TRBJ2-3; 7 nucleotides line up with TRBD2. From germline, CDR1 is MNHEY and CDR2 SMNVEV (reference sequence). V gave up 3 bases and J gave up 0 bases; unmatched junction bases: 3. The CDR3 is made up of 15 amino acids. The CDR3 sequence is CASSFSGISTDTQYF. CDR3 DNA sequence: TGTGCCAGCAGTTTCAGCGGGATTAGCACAGATACGCAGTATTTT.

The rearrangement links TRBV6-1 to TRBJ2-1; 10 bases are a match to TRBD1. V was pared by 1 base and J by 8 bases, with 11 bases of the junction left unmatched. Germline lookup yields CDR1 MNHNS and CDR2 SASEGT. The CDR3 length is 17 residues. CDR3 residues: CASSEEGEGQGIHEQFF. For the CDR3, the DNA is TGTGCCAGCAGTGAAGAAGGGGAGGGACAGGGGATCCATGAGCAGTTCTTC.

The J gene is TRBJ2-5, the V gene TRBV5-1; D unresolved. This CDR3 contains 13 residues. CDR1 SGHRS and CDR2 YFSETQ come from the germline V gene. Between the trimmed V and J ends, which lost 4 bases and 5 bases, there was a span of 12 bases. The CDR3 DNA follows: TGCGCCAGCAGCCCCCCGCCAGCGGAGACCCAGTACTTC. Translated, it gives CASSPPPAETQYF.

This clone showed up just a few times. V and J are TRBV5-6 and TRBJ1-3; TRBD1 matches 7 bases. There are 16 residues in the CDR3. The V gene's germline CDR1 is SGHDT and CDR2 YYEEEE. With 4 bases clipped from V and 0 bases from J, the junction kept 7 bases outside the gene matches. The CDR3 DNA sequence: TGTGCCAGCAGCGGAGGGACAGAACCCTCTGGAAACACCATATATTTT. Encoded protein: CASSGGTEPSGNTIYF.

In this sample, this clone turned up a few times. The CDR3 coding sequence is TGTGCCAGTAGTAAGACAGGGGAGGTAGAGACCCAGTACTTC. Encoded protein: CASSKTGEVETQYF. The V call is TRBV19, the J call TRBJ2-5; TRBD1 aligns across 8 bases. This CDR3 contains 14 residues. V gave up 4 bases and J gave up 4 bases; unmatched junction bases: 5. Germline V gene data show CDR1 as LNHDA and CDR2 as SQIVND (reference sequence).

The CDR3 DNA is TGCGCCAGCAGCCAACCGGGACAAAGGGAGACCCAGTACTTC. It codes for CASSQPGQRETQYF. V usage is TRBV5-1 and J usage is TRBJ2-5, with D possibly matching TRBD1 (6 bases). The length of the CDR3 is 14 residues. Trimming took 4 bases from V and 5 from J, leaving 15 bases between them. Per germline, CDR1 SGHRS and CDR2 YFSETQ.

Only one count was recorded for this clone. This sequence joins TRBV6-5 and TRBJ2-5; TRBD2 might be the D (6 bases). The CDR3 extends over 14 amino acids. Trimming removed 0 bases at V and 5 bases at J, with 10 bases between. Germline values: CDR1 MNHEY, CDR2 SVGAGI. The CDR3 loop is CASSYSVGRETQYF. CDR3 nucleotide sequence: TGTGCCAGCAGTTACTCGGTGGGGAGGGAGACCCAGTACTTC.

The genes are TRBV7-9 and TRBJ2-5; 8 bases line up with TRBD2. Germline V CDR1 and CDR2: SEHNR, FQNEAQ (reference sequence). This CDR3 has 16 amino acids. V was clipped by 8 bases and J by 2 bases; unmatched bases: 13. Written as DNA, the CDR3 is TGTGCCAGCGTCAGGGGCCCACAGCGGGGGCAAGAGACCCAGTACTTC. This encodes CASVRGPQRGQETQYF.

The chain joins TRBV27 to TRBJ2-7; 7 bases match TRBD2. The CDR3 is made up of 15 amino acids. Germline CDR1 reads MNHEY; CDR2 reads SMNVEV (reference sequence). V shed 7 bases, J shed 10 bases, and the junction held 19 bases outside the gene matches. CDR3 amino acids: CASILIEAGHPSQYF. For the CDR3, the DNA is TGTGCCAGCATCTTGATCGAAGCGGGGCACCCGAGTCAGTACTTC.

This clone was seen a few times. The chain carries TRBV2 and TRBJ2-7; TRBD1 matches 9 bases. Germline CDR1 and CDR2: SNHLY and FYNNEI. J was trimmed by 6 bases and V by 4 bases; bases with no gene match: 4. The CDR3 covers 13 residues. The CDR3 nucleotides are TGTGCCAGCAGTGGTCGACAGGGGGTCGAGCAGTACTTC. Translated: CASSGRQGVEQYF.

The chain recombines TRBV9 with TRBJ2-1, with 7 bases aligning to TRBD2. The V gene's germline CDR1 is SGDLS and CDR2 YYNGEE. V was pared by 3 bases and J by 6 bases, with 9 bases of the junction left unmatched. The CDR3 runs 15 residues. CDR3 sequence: CASSAGTIISNEQFF. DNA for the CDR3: TGTGCCAGCAGCGCGGGGACTATAATAAGCAATGAGCAGTTCTTC.

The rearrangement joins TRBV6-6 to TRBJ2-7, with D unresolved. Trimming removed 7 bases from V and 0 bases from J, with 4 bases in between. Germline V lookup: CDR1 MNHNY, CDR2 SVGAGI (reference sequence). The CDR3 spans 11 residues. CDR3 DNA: TGTGCCAGCACTAACTCCTACGAGCAGTACTTC. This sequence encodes CASTNSYEQYF.

In DNA form, the CDR3 reads TGTGCCAGCAGCGTAGCGGCAGGGCTAGAGACCCAGTACTTC. Protein product: CASSVAAGLETQYF. The V gene is TRBV9, the J gene TRBJ2-5; D possibly corresponds to TRBD1 (5 bases). The V gene's germline CDR1 is SGDLS and CDR2 YYNGEE. The CDR3 runs 14 residues. Deletions cut 0 bases from V and 4 bases from J, with 10 bases between.

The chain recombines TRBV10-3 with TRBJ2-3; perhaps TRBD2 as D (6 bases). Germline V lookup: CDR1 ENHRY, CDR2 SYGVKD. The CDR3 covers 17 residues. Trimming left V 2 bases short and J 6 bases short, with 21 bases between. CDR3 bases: TGTGCCATCAGTGAGCTAGTAGGGAGGCGCGAAGCGGATACGCAGTATTTT. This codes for CAISELVGRREADTQYF.

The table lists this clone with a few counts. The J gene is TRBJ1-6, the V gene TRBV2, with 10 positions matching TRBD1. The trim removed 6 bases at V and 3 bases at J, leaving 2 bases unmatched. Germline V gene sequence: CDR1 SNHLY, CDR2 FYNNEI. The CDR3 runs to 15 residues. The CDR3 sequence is CASRTGGLYNSPLHF. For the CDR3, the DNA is TGTGCCAGCAGGACAGGGGGCCTCTATAATTCACCCCTCCACTTT.

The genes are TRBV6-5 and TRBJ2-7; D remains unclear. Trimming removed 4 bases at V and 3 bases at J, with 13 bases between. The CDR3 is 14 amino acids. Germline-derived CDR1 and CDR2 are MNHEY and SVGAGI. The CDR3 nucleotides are TGTGCCAGCAGTTTTAACAGAAAAAACTACGAGCAGTACTTC. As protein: CASSFNRKNYEQYF.

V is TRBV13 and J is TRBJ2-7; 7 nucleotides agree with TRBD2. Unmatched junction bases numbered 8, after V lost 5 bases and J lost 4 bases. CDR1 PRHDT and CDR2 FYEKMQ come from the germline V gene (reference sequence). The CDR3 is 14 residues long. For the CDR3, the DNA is TGTGCCAGCAGCCGGGAGGATAAGCGGTACGAGCAGTACTTC. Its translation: CASSREDKRYEQYF.

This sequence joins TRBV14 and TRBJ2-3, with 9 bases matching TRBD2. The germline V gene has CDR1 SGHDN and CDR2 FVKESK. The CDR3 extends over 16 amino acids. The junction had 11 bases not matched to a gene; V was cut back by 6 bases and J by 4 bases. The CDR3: CASSPRGGRAADTQYF. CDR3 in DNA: TGTGCCAGCAGTCCCAGGGGCGGGAGGGCCGCAGATACGCAGTATTTT.

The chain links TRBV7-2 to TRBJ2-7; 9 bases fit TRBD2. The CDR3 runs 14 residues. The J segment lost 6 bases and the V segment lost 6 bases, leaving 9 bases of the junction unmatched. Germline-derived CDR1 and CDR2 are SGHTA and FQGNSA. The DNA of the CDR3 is TGTGCCAGCAGGAACCCTAGCGGGGCTCTCGAGCAGTACTTC. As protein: CASRNPSGALEQYF.